The 30 T cell receptor beta chains in this list originate from one sample, sequenced in a study of blood T cells in healthy people across ages (dated by TCRdb to the mid-2010s). Library prep was done by 5' RACE. The instrument was an Illumina HiSeq 2500. A second PCR of 7 to 11 cycles was performed with a sample-barcoded 5' primer and a J-beta primer mix. TCRdb reran the public reads through fastp at Q25 and MiXCR, keeping productive beta chains. One record per CDR3 amino acid sequence lists the most common genes and DNA. In this sample the table shows approximately 1.5 million distinct CDR3 sequences, about 45% of which occur a single time. Together, the top ten hold about 4% of the sample. Material for sequencing was blood. These TCRs come from a woman under 30 in good health.

CDR3: CASESSYNEQYF. CDR3 sequence (DNA): TGTGCCAGCGAAAGCTCCTACAATGAGCAGTACTTC. The chain uses TRBV2 and TRBJ2-1; D unclear. The tail of the sequence fits TRBJ2-7 better, so the J call may be wrong. The CDR3 consists of 12 residues. The germline V gene encodes CDR1 SNHLY and CDR2 FYNNEI.

The CDR3 region has the DNA TGTGCCAGCATCAGACAGGGGGCAGTCACCGGGGAGCTGTTTTTT. It encodes CASIRQGAVTGELFF. This rearrangement joins TRBV12-3 or TRBV12-4 to TRBJ2-2; 10 bases map to TRBD1. This CDR3 comprises 15 residues. Trimming removed 7 bases from V and 4 bases from J; junction bases left unmatched: 6.

DNA of the CDR3: TGTGCCAGCAGTGGGATCGGTAGCACCCAGTACTTC. Amino acid sequence: CASSGIGSTQYF. The chain has TRBV25-1 and TRBJ2-5, with D unresolved. The CDR3 runs to 12 residues. Germline V lookup: CDR1 MGHDK, CDR2 SYGVNS. V dropped 4 bases and J dropped 8 bases, with 11 bases sitting between them.

This clonotype was recorded at least ten times. The V gene is TRBV6-5, the J gene TRBJ2-7; D uncertain. The germline V and J ends were trimmed by 0 bases and 0 bases, with 3 bases remaining between them. The CDR3 covers 13 residues. CDR1 and CDR2 from the germline V gene are MNHEY and SVGAGI. CDR3: CASSYSASYEQYF. As DNA, the CDR3 is TGTGCCAGCAGTTACTCAGCCTCCTACGAGCAGTACTTC.

This chain joins TRBV4-1 and TRBJ2-1, with TRBD2 identical over 10 bases. J lost 6 bases, V lost 0 bases, and 14 bases had no gene match. The length of the CDR3 is 19 residues. The germline V gene encodes CDR1 MGHRA and CDR2 YSYEKL. The CDR3: CASSQEPQLAGGPGNEQFF. The CDR3 DNA is TGCGCCAGCAGCCAAGAACCCCAGTTAGCGGGGGGTCCCGGCAATGAGCAGTTCTTC.

The sample holds a few counts of this clonotype. The genes are TRBV4-1 and TRBJ2-3; 12 bases match TRBD2. Germline CDR1 is MGHRA and CDR2 is YSYEKL. The CDR3 extends over 17 amino acids. After removal of 4 bases from V and 8 bases from J, the junction contained 13 bases not matched to a gene. The CDR3 reads CASSRPLRLAGESTQYF. The CDR3 DNA reads TGCGCCAGCAGCCGACCACTAAGACTAGCGGGAGAGAGTACGCAGTATTTT.

This sequence joins TRBV4-3 and TRBJ1-5, with 7 bases aligning to TRBD1. Trimming at V came to 4 bases and at J to 6 bases, leaving 12 bases not matched to a gene. Germline CDR1 and CDR2: LGHNA and YSLEER. The CDR3 spans 16 residues. This CDR3 is CASSRGTDRDGQPQHF. Written as DNA, the CDR3 is TGCGCCAGCAGCCGAGGAACCGACAGGGACGGTCAGCCCCAGCATTTT.

This chain uses TRBV7-8 with TRBJ1-4, with no clear D. The CDR3 runs 15 residues. The ends were cut back, 5 bases at V and 11 bases at J, with 21 bases in the middle. Germline V gives CDR1 SGHVS, CDR2 FQNEAQ. CDR3 DNA sequence: TGTGCCAGCAGCCCACTGAGGGTTTCGGACCGGAAACTGTTTTTT. This translates into CASSPLRVSDRKLFF.

This chain connects TRBV6-5 to TRBJ2-3; 12 positions match TRBD1. Germline V gene data show CDR1 as MNHEY and CDR2 as SVGAGI. The CDR3 is 15 amino acids. The V segment lost 7 bases and the J segment 3 bases; nucleotides outside the gene matches: 5. The CDR3 sequence: CASKRDRGQTDTQYF. DNA for the CDR3: TGTGCCAGCAAACGGGACAGGGGGCAAACAGATACGCAGTATTTT.

The chain employs TRBV9 and TRBJ2-1, with D perhaps matching TRBD1 (5 bases). Per germline, CDR1 SGDLS and CDR2 YYNGEE. The CDR3 length is 17 residues. With 0 bases removed from V and 0 bases from J, the gap between germline ends came to 13 bases. Written as DNA, the CDR3 is TGTGCCAGCAGCGTAGCTACGGACATCCGCTCCTACAATGAGCAGTTCTTC. Amino acid sequence: CASSVATDIRSYNEQFF.

V is TRBV6-2 or TRBV6-3 and J is TRBJ2-4; D is undetermined. Matching the DNA end better, TRBJ2-7 makes the J call doubtful. This CDR3 spans 12 amino acids. Germline CDR1 reads MNHEY; CDR2 reads SVGEGT. CDR3 in DNA: TGTGCCAGCAGTTCCCTCCGCTACGAGCAGTACTTC. Its translation is CASSSLRYEQYF.

This chain uses TRBV7-8 with TRBJ1-6; 7 nucleotides line up with TRBD1. Trimming removed 0 bases from V and 0 bases from J; junction bases left unmatched: 8. CDR1 is SGHVS, CDR2 FQNEAQ, per germline. The length of the CDR3 is 19 residues. The CDR3 sequence is CASSLARGQQSSYNSPLHF. CDR3 nucleotides: TGTGCCAGCAGCTTAGCGCGGGGACAGCAGAGCTCCTATAATTCACCCCTCCACTTT. Complete variable domain (other parts from reference TRBV7-8 and TRBJ1-6): GAGVSQSPRYKVAKRGQDVALRCDPISGHVSLFWYQQALGQGPEFLTYFQNEAQLDKSGLPSDRFFAERPEGSVSTLKIQRTQQEDSAVYLCASSLARGQQSSYNSPLHFGNGTRLTVT.

This clonotype has more than one count but fewer than ten. The chain carries TRBV28 and TRBJ1-1; no clear D gene. Germline V gene lookup returns CDR1 MDHEN and CDR2 SYDVKM. CDR3 length: 14 residues. V was shortened by 4 bases and J by 1 base, with 10 bases between the two germline ends. The CDR3 loop reads CASSSPHRNTEAFF. CDR3 DNA sequence: TGTGCCAGCAGTTCCCCCCACCGGAACACTGAAGCTTTCTTT.

The chain recombines TRBV7-2 with TRBJ2-1, with TRBD1 identical over 7 bases. The ends lost 5 bases at V and 10 bases at J; junction bases unmatched: 5. CDR3 length: 12 residues. Germline-derived CDR1 and CDR2 are SGHTA and FQGNSA. This CDR3 is CASSRDSTEQFF. The CDR3 region has the DNA TGTGCCAGCAGCCGGGACAGTACCGAGCAGTTCTTC.

The CDR3 here is CASSLWKGLAIYNEQYF. The CDR3 region has the DNA TGTGCCAGCAGCCTGTGGAAAGGACTAGCGATCTACAATGAGCAGTACTTC. The V gene is TRBV7-9, the J gene TRBJ2-1; 9 bases are shared with TRBD2. The assigned J gene may be wrong: the sequence end matches TRBJ2-7 better. The CDR3 consists of 17 residues. CDR1 and CDR2 from the germline V gene are SEHNR and FQNEAQ (reference sequence).

The chain is built from TRBV7-2 and TRBJ1-5; D remains unclear. With 4 bases removed from V and 11 bases from J, the gap between germline ends came to 15 bases. Looked up from germline, CDR1 is SGHTA and CDR2 is FQGNSA. This CDR3 region has 13 residues. The CDR3 region has the DNA TGTGCCAGCAGCTCCCGACCCGAAAGATCCCAGCATTTT. Translation gives CASSSRPERSQHF.

In its sample, this clonotype was seen a few times. The CDR3 DNA reads TGTGCCAGCAGTTTACCCGGCGGGGGGACAAAAGAAGAGACCCAGTACTTC. This encodes CASSLPGGGTKEETQYF. The chain is built from TRBV28 and TRBJ2-5, with 8 bases aligning to TRBD2. The CDR3 is 17 amino acids. The V and J ends lost 2 bases and 3 bases, in that order; junction bases with no gene match: 11. Looked up from germline, CDR1 is MDHEN and CDR2 is SYDVKM.

This clonotype was counted a few times. The V call is TRBV7-2, the J call TRBJ2-3, with D hard to call. CDR1 is SGHTA and CDR2 is FQGNSA in the germline V gene. The CDR3 has 18 amino acids. Trimming removed 1 base from V and 2 bases from J, with 19 bases in between. The CDR3 sequence is CASSLVWVYSSFTDTQYF. The CDR3 DNA reads TGTGCCAGCAGCTTAGTTTGGGTATATAGTTCCTTCACAGATACGCAGTATTTT.

In the case of this clonotype: The junction does not match germline at one end; this may be a read error. This chain connects TRBV27 to TRBJ2-1; TRBD2 agrees at 8 bases. Germline-derived CDR1 and CDR2 are MNHEY and SMNVEV (reference sequence). This CDR3 spans 17 amino acids. The CDR3 sequence: CASSPLSSGNPYNGQFF. The CDR3 DNA reads TGTGCCAGCAGTCCCTTAAGTAGCGGGAACCCCTACAATGGGCAGTTCTTC.

The chain links TRBV5-6 to TRBJ1-5, with TRBD1 identical over 8 bases. The CDR3 spans 17 residues. V shed 0 bases and J 7 bases; nucleotides not matched to a gene: 12. From germline, CDR1 is SGHDT and CDR2 YYEEEE. The CDR3 bases are TGTGCCAGCAGCTTGGATAGGGGCGGACAGGGTGGGCAGCCCCAGCATTTT. Its protein product is CASSLDRGGQGGQPQHF.

This clonotype was detected only a few times. The chain uses TRBV7-8 and TRBJ2-2, with D possibly matching TRBD2 (6 bases). Germline assignment: CDR1 SGHVS and CDR2 FQNEAQ. This CDR3 has 14 residues. V was pared by 5 bases and J by 0 bases, with 7 bases between. The CDR3 bases are TGTGCCAGCAGCCGCGGGACGAACACCGGGGAGCTGTTTTTT. Translated: CASSRGTNTGELFF.

This chain uses TRBV7-3 with TRBJ1-1; the D gene is possibly TRBD1 (6 bases). The CDR3 totals 13 residues. Germline assignment: CDR1 SGHTA and CDR2 FQGTGA. Trimming cost V 3 bases and J 4 bases, with 9 bases left between them. The CDR3 loop reads CASSFGQLTEAFF. The CDR3 DNA follows: TGTGCCAGCAGCTTCGGACAGCTCACTGAAGCTTTCTTT. The full variable domain, its missing parts supplied by reference TRBV7-3 and TRBJ1-1, is GAGVSQTPSNKVTEKGKYVELRCDPISGHTALYWYRQSLGQGPEFLIYFQGTGAADDSGLPNDRFFAVRPEGSVSTLKIQRTERGDSAVYLCASSFGQLTEAFFGQGTRLTVV.

V usage is TRBV7-2 and J usage is TRBJ2-7; either TRBD1 or TRBD2 may supply D (5 bases each). V was shortened by 4 bases and J by 7 bases, with 23 bases between the two germline ends. Germline V CDR1 and CDR2: SGHTA, FQGNSA. The CDR3 runs 16 residues. This chain's CDR3 is CASSSKGTPPGNEQYF. As DNA, the CDR3 is TGTGCCAGCAGCTCGAAGGGGACGCCCCCGGGCAATGAGCAGTACTTC.

The chain recombines TRBV2 with TRBJ2-3; D is perhaps TRBD2 (5 bases). Germline CDR1 and CDR2: SNHLY and FYNNEI. The V end lost 2 bases, the J end lost 1 base, and 10 bases lay between the germline ends. The CDR3 covers 15 residues. In DNA, the CDR3 is TGTGCCAGCAGTGAATGGGGAGTCGGCACAGATACGCAGTATTTT. This codes for CASSEWGVGTDTQYF. Complete variable domain (other parts from reference TRBV2 and TRBJ2-3): EPEVTQTPSHQVTQMGQEVILRCVPISNHLYFYWYRQILGQKVEFLVSFYNNEISEKSEIFDDQFSVERPDGSNFTLKIRSTKLEDSAMYFCASSEWGVGTDTQYFGPGTRLTVL.

This chain's CDR3 is CASSVGRTTNTGELFF. The CDR3 DNA reads as TGTGCCAGCAGCGTAGGCAGGACTACGAACACCGGGGAGCTGTTTTTT. This chain connects TRBV9 to TRBJ2-2, with D maybe TRBD2 (6 bases). This CDR3 is built from 16 residues. V gave up 0 bases and J gave up 0 bases, with 9 bases separating them. The germline gives CDR1 SGDLS, CDR2 YYNGEE. The full variable domain, rest sourced from reference TRBV9 and TRBJ2-2, is DSGVTQTPKHLITATGQRVTLRCSPRSGDLSVYWYQQSLDQGLQFLIQYYNGEERAKGNILERFSAQQFPDLHSELNLSSLELGDSALYFCASSVGRTTNTGELFFGEGSRLTVL.

This chain joins TRBV11-2 and TRBJ1-1; D is perhaps TRBD1 (5 bases). This CDR3 comprises 15 residues. Germline CDR1 and CDR2: SGHAT and FQNNGV. The germline V and J ends were trimmed by 3 bases and 6 bases, with 17 bases remaining between them. CDR3 in amino acids: CASSFGDSSSPEAFF. In nucleotides, the CDR3 is TGTGCCAGCAGCTTTGGGGACTCCTCAAGCCCTGAAGCTTTCTTT.

A remark on this clonotype: A much larger clone is a single base away; this may be a read error. This chain connects TRBV20-1 to TRBJ2-5; 11 bases agree with TRBD2. The CDR3 contains 13 residues. Per the germline V gene, CDR1 is DFQATT and CDR2 is SNEGSKA (reference sequence). J was trimmed by 7 bases and V by 7 bases; bases with no gene match: 8. In DNA, the CDR3 is TGCAGTGGAACTAGCGGGAGTCAGGGGACCCAGTACTTC. Residues: CSGTSGSQGTQYF.

About this clonotype: Since a much larger clone is just one base distant, this may be a read error. The CDR3 sequence: CASSLVALAGASYKQYF. The CDR3 DNA sequence: TGTGCCAGCAGCTTAGTTGCCCTAGCGGGTGCCTCCTACAAGCAGTACTTC. The genes are TRBV7-2 and TRBJ2-5; 8 bases fit TRBD2. V was clipped by 1 base and J by 11 bases; unmatched bases: 18. Germline V gene lookup returns CDR1 SGHTA and CDR2 FQGNSA. The length of the CDR3 is 17 residues.

V usage is TRBV5-1 and J usage is TRBJ2-7; 10 bases agree with TRBD1. The CDR3 is made up of 14 amino acids. Per germline, CDR1 SGHRS and CDR2 YFSETQ. The trim removed 4 bases at V and 5 bases at J, leaving 6 bases unmatched. CDR3 region: CASSKTGGGDEQYF. Here the CDR3 DNA reads TGCGCCAGCAGCAAGACAGGGGGCGGCGACGAGCAGTACTTC.

The V call is TRBV19, the J call TRBJ2-5; maybe TRBD2 (6 bases). This CDR3 comprises 14 residues. V gave up 9 bases and J gave up 4 bases, with 18 bases separating them. Germline loops: CDR1 LNHDA, CDR2 SQIVND (reference sequence). The CDR3, as DNA: TGTGCCAGCCCTTCCGGGAGTTGTGGAGAGACCCAGTACTTC. It yields the protein CASPSGSCGETQYF.